This T cell receptor beta chain was retrieved from a study of blood T cell repertoires in COVID-19. On the study more broadly: Samples taken during acute and convalescent COVID-19 were collected in the United States, Italy and Spain. Nucleic acid was either cDNA or gDNA, and it came from T cells, B-cell-depleted T cells, or PBMCs.

The CDR3 has 18 amino acids. The germline V gene encodes CDR1 SGHVS and CDR2 FNYEAQ. V lost 5 bases to trimming and J lost 5 bases; unmatched junction nucleotides: 16. Authors' data handling: The assay estimated nucleated cells by amplifying reference gene primers. Sequenced by immunoSEQ multiplex PCR; TCRdb stores in-frame clones only, minus some. Clone size and the V and J calls come from that table; the DNA yielded D and trimming. The sample has about 200,000 clones; under 90% are singletons. The clonotype originates from a man between 60 and 75 years old who had recovered from COVID-19. V usage is TRBV7-6 and J usage is TRBJ1-2, with 11 bases identical to TRBD1. Sequenced material: peripheral blood. CDR3: CASSQDPAGQGAGYGYTF. Here the CDR3 DNA reads TGTGCCAGCAGCCAAGACCCCGCCGGACAGGGGGCGGGATATGGCTACACCTTC. Supplemented by reference TRBV7-6 and TRBJ1-2, the full variable domain reads GAGVSQSPRYKVTKRGQDVALRCDPISGHVSLYWYRQALGQGPEFLTYFNYEAQQDKSGLPNDRFSAERPEGSISTLTIQRTEQRDSAMYRCASSQDPAGQGAGYGYTFGSGTRLTVV.